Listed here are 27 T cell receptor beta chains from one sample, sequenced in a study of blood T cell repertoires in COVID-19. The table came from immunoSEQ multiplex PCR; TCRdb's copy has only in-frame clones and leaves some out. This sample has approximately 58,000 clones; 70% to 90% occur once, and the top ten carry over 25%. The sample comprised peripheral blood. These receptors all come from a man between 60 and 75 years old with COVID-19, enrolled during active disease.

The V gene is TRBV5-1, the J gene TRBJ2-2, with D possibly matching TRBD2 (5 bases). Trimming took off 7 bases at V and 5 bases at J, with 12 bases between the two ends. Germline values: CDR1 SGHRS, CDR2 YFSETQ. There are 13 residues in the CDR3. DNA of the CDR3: TGCGCCAGCTGCCTAGCCGGTACCGGGGAGCTGTTTTTT. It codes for CASCLAGTGELFF.

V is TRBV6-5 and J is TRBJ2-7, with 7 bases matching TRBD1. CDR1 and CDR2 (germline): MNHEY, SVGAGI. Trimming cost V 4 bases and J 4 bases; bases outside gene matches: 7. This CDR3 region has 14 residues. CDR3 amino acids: CASSSGPGGYEQYF. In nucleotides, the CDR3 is TGTGCCAGCAGTTCCGGACCAGGGGGTTACGAGCAGTACTTC.

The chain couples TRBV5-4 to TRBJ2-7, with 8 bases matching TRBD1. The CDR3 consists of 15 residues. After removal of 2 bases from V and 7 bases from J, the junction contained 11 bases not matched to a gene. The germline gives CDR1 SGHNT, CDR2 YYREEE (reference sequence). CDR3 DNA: TGTGCCAGCAGCTTAGGGTCTGGACAGGGAAGGGAGCAGTACTTC. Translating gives CASSLGSGQGREQYF.

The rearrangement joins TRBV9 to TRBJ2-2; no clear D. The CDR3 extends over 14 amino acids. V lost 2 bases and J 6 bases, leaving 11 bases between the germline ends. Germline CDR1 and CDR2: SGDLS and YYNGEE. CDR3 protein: CASSVRGLPGELFF. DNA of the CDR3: TGTGCCAGCAGCGTCAGAGGCTTACCCGGGGAGCTGTTTTTT. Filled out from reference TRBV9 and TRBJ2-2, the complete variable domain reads DSGVTQTPKHLITATGQRVTLRCSPRSGDLSVYWYQQSLDQGLQFLIQYYNGEERAKGNILERFSAQQFPDLHSELNLSSLELGDSALYFCASSVRGLPGELFFGEGSRLTVL.

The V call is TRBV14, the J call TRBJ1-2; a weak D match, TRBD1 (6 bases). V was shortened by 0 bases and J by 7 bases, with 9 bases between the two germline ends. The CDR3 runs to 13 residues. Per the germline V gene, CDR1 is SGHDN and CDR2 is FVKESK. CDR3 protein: CASSQDLRGGYTF. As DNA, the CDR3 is TGTGCCAGCAGCCAAGATCTCAGGGGTGGCTACACCTTC.

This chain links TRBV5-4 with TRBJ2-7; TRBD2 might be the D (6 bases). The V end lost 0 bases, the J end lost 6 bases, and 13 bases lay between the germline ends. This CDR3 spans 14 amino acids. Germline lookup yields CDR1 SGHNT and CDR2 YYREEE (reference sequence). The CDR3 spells CASSLELAAVEQYF. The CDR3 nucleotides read TGTGCCAGCAGCTTGGAACTAGCCGCGGTCGAGCAGTACTTC.

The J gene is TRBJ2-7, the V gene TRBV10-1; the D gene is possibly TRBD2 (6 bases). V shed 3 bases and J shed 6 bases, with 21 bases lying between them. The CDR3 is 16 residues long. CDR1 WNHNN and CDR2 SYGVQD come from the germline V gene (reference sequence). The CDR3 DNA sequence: TGCGCCAGCAGTGACCCGGCTGGAGGGGTGGGGTGCGAGCAGTACTTC. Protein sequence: CASSDPAGGVGCEQYF.

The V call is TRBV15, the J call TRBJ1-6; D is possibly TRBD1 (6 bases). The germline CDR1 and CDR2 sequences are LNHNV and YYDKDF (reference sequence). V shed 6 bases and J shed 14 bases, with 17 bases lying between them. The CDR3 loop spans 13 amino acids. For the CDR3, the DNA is TGTGCCACCAGGACCCTCACAGGGCCCACCCTCCACTTT. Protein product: CATRTLTGPTLHF.

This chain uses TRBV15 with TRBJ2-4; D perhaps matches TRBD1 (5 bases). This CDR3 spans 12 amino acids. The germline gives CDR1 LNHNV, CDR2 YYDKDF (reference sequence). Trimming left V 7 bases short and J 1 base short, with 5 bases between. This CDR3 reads CATTGAKNIQYF. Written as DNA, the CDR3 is TGTGCCACCACAGGGGCCAAAAACATTCAGTACTTC.

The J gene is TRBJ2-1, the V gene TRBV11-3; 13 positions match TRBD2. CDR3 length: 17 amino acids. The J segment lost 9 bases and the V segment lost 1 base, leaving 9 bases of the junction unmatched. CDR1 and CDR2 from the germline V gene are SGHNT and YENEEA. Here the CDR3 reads CASSLGLLAGGPGEQFF. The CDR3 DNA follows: TGTGCCAGCAGCTTAGGCCTACTAGCGGGAGGGCCGGGTGAGCAGTTCTTC.

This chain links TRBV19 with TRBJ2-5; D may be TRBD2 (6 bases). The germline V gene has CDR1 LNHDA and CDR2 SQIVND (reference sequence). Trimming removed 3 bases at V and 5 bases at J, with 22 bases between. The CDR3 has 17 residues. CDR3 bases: TGTGCCAGTAGTATGAGCCTCGGGAATCCCCGGGGGGAGACCCAGTACTTC. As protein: CASSMSLGNPRGETQYF.

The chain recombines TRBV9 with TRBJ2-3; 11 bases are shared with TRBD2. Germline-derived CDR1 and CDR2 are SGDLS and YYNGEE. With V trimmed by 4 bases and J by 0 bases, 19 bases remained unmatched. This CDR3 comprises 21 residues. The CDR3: CASSPYPELAGGRSSTDTQYF. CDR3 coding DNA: TGTGCCAGCAGCCCTTACCCGGAATTAGCGGGGGGGCGATCTAGCACAGATACGCAGTATTTT. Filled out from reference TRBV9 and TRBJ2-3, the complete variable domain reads DSGVTQTPKHLITATGQRVTLRCSPRSGDLSVYWYQQSLDQGLQFLIQYYNGEERAKGNILERFSAQQFPDLHSELNLSSLELGDSALYFCASSPYPELAGGRSSTDTQYFGPGTRLTVL.

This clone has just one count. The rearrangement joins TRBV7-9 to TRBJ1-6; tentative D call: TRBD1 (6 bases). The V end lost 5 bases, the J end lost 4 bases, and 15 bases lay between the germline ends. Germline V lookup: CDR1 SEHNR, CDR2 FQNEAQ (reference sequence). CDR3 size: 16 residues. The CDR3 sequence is CASSHPRGRYNSPLHF. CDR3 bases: TGTGCCAGCAGCCATCCCAGGGGCCGGTATAATTCACCCCTCCACTTT.

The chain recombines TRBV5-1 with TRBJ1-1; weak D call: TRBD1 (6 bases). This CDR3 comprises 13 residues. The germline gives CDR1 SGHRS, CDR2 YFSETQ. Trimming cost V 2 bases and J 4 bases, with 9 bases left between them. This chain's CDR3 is CASSFLQGTEAFF. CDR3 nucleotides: TGCGCCAGCAGCTTCCTACAGGGCACTGAAGCTTTCTTT.

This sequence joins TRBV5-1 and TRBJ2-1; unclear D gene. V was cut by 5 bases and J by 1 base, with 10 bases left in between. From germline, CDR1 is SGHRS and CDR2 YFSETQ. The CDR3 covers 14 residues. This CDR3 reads CASRPRLSYNEQFF. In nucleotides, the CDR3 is TGCGCCAGCAGGCCTAGGCTATCCTACAATGAGCAGTTCTTC.

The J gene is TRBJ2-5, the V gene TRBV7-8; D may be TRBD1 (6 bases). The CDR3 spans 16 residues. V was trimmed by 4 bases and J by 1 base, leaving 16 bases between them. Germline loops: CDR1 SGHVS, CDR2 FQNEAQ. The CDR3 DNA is TGTGCCAGCAGCTCGAGGGGGAATCGGGGCCAAGAGACCCAGTACTTC. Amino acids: CASSSRGNRGQETQYF.

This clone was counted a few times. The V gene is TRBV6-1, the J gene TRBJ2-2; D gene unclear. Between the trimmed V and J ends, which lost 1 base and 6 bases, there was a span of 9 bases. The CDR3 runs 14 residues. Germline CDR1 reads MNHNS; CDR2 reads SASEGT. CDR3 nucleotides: TGTGCCAGCAGTGAAGGGCTAGGAGCCGGGGAGCTGTTTTTT. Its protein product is CASSEGLGAGELFF.

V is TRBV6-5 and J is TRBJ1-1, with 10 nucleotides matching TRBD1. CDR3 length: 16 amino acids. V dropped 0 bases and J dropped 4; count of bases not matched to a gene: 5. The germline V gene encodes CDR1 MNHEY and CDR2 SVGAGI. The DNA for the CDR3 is TGTGCCAGCAGTTACTCCGGGACAGGGGTCCCCACTGAAGCTTTCTTT. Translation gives CASSYSGTGVPTEAFF.

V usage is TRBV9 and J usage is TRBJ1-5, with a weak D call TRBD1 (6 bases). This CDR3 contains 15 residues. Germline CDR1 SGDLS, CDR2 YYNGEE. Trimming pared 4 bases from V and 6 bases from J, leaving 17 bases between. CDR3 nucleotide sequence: TGTGCCAGCAGCCCCAGGGGAGGGGAGGGTCAGCCCCAGCATTTT. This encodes CASSPRGGEGQPQHF.

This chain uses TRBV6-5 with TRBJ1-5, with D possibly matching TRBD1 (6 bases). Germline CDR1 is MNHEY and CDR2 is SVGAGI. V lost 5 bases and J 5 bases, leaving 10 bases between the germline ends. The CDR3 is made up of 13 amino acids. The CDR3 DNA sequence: TGTGCCAGCAGTAATGAGGGGGATCAGCCCCAGCATTTT. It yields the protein CASSNEGDQPQHF.

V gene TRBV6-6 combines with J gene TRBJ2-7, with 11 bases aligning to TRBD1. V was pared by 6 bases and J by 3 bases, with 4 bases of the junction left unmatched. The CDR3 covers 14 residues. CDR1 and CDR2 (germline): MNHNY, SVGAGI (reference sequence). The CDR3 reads CASRWGQGDYEQYF. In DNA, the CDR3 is TGTGCCAGCAGGTGGGGACAGGGGGACTACGAGCAGTACTTC.

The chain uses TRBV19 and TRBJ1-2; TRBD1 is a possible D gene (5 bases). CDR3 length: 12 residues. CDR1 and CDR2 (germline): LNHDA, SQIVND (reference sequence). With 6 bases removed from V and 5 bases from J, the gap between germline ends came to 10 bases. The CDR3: CASSGGLYGYTF. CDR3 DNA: TGTGCCAGTAGCGGGGGGTTGTATGGCTACACCTTC.

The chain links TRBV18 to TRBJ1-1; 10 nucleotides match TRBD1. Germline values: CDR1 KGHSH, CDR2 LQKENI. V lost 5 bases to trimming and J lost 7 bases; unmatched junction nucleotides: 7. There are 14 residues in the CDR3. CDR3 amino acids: CASSSTGGDGEAFF. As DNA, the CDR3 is TGTGCCAGCTCATCGACAGGGGGCGATGGTGAAGCTTTCTTT.

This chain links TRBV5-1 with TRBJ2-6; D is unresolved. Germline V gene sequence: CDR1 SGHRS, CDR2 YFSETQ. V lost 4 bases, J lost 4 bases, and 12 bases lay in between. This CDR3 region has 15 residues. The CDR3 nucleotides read TGCGCCAGCAGCCCCATGAGTTCCGGGGCCAACGTCCTGACTTTC. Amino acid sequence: CASSPMSSGANVLTF.

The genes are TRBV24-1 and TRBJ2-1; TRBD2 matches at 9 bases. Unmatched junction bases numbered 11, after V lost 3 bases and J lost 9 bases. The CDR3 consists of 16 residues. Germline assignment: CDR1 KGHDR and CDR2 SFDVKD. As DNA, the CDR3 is TGTGCCACCAGTGATCCCGGGACTAGCACTAAGGGTGAGCAGTTCTTC. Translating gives CATSDPGTSTKGEQFF.

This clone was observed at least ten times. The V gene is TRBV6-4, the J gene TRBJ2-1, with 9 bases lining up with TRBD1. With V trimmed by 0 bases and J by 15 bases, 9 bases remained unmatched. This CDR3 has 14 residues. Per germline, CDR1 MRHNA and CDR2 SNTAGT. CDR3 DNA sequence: TGTGCCAGCAGTGACTCGAACACCGGGACAGGGCCGTTCTTC. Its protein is CASSDSNTGTGPFF.

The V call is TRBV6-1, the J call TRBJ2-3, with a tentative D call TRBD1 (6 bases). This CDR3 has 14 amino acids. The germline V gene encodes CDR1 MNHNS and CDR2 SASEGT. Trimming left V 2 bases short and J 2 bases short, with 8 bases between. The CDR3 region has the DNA TGTGCCAGCAGTGAATGGGGGCTCACAGATACGCAGTATTTT. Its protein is CASSEWGLTDTQYF.